This T cell receptor beta chain was identified during a study of blood T cells in healthy people across ages. Study-wide findings and caveats: For the donors, CMV status was unknown and possibly confounded expanded clonotype changes.

PBMCs, at least 7 million per sample, were isolated. Total RNA was isolated from each sample in quantities of at least 6 micrograms. A note on this clonotype: Its antigen is unidentified.

For the second PCR, which ran for roughly 6 to 12 cycles, a sample-barcoded 5' primer and a J-beta primer mix were used. Each cDNA was tagged by a template-switch adaptor containing 12 random nucleotides. TCRdb reanalysed the 5' RACE reads using MiXCR and keeps one entry per CDR3 protein. Seen here are approximately 800,000 distinct CDR3 sequences, approximately 35% observed once, and the top ten hold under 15%. CDR1 is SQVTM, CDR2 ANQGSEA, per germline. V lost 4 bases to trimming and J lost 4 bases, with 7 bases between them. This CDR3 comprises 12 residues. V is TRBV29-1 and J is TRBJ2-2; D is unresolved. This receptor was identified in a man aged 18 to 30 in good health. Sequenced material: blood. CDR3 protein: CSVGPSTGELFF. The CDR3 nucleotides read TGCAGCGTTGGACCATCCACCGGGGAGCTGTTTTTT.